Listed here is a single T cell receptor (beta chain). The target antigen is unknown. Clones were read by immunoSEQ multiplex PCR, and TCRdb kept only the in-frame ones, dropping some. This table holds around 2.3 million clones, almost 96% found once. The data stem from a study of shared clonotypes between healthy human individuals. Study in general: A donor's plate count was three for CD4 naive and three for CD4 memory; CD8 naive had two and CD8 memory one. Study-wide points: Estimated richness values were generally larger in naive subsets than in memory subsets. Tissue TCR repertoires likely differ from these blood-only repertoires.

V lost 0 bases and J 6 bases, leaving 12 bases between the germline ends. This CDR3 has 16 amino acids. Germline lookup yields CDR1 MNHEY and CDR2 SVGAGI. Only Caucasian adults living in Nashville, Tennessee served as donors. The sample taken for sequencing was naive CD4+ T cells sorted from blood. Subset defined: CD45RA+ positively selected. This sequence was found in a man aged 18 to 30 in good health. The chain has TRBV6-5 and TRBJ1-6; D not certain. CDR3 in DNA: TGTGCCAGCAGTTACTCGACTTGGGAGTTTAATTCACCCCTCCACTTT. Its protein is CASSYSTWEFNSPLHF.